The clone carrying this TCR beta chain is a singleton in its sample. Its specificity is not known. The source of the sample is a study of cytomegalovirus exposure and HLA in healthy donors. Regarding the study as a whole: TCR beta sequences reportedly predicted most subjects' HLA-A and HLA-B alleles accurately. TCR beta chains numbering more than 150 were designated cytomegalovirus-associated. Exclusion as indistinguishable affected some V segments, including TRBV6-2 and TRBV6-3.

The V segment lost 4 bases and the J segment 8 bases; nucleotides outside the gene matches: 6. This CDR3 contains 14 residues. Germline lookup yields CDR1 SEHNR and CDR2 FQNEAQ (reference sequence). The PCR made use of 60 Vbeta and 13 Jbeta primers. Sequencing was performed with immunoSEQ multiplex PCR; in TCRdb, only in-frame clones are kept and a portion is missing. Among approximately 220,000 clones listed, approximately 80% were seen once. The receptor comes from a girl aged 10 to 17 in good health and CMV-seronegative. The sequenced material came from PBMCs. The chain uses TRBV7-9 and TRBJ2-2; 8 bases align to TRBD1. CDR3 residues: CASSSSGGTGELFF. CDR3 DNA: TGTGCCAGCAGCTCCTCAGGGGGCACGGGGGAGCTGTTTTTT.